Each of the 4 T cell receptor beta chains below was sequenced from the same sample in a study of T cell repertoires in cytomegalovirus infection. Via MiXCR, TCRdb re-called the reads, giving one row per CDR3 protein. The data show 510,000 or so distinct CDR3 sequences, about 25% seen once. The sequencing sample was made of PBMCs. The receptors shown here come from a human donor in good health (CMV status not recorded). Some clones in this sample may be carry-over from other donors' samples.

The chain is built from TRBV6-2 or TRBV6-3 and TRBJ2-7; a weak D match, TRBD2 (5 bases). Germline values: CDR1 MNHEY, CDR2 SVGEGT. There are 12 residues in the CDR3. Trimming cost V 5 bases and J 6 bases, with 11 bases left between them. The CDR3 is CASSDWGVEQYF. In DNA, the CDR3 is TGTGCCAGCAGTGACTGGGGAGTCGAGCAGTACTTC.

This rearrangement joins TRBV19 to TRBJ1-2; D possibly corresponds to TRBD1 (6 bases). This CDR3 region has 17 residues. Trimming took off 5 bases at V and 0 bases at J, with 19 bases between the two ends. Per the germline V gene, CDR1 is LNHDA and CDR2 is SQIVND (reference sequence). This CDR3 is CASSPRSRQEANYGYTF. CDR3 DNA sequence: TGTGCCAGTAGTCCGAGGTCACGACAGGAGGCTAACTATGGCTACACCTTC.

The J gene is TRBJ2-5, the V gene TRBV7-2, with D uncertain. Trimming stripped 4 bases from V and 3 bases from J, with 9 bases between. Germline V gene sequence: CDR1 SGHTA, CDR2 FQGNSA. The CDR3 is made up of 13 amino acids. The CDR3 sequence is CASSSYPEETQYF. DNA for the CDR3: TGTGCCAGCAGCTCTTACCCCGAAGAGACCCAGTACTTC.

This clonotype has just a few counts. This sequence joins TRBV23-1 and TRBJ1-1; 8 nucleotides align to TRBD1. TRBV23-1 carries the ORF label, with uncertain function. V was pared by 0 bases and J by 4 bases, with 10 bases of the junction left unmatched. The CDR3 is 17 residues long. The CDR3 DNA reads TGCGCCAGCAGTCAATCGAGCGATACAGGGGGAAGCACTGAAGCTTTCTTT. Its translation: CASSQSSDTGGSTEAFF.